The clone carrying this T cell receptor (beta chain) was counted a single time. This entry comes from a study of CD8 T cells in Susac syndrome. CDR1 and CDR2 from the germline V gene are SGDLS and YYNGEE. This CDR3 comprises 16 residues. V lost 4 bases and J 7 bases, leaving 24 bases between the germline ends. Reverse transcription of roughly 0.45 to 1 ug RNA used random hexamers. TCRdb analysed the immunoSEQ multiplex PCR reads with MiXCR anew, one entry per CDR3 protein. The sample yields about 430,000 distinct CDR3 sequences, approximately 85% seen once. Input material: CD8+ T cells from PBMCs. The rearrangement joins TRBV9 to TRBJ2-7; D is undetermined. The origin of this receptor is a human donor with multiple sclerosis. The CDR3 here is CASSPFGLASDEEQYF. As DNA, the CDR3 is TGTGCCAGCAGCCCTTTTGGGTTGGCTTCTGATGAAGAGCAGTACTTC.